Presented here are 11 T cell receptor beta chains from one specimen sequenced in a study of OX40 agonist ivuxolimab in advanced cancers. Measured with immunoSEQ multiplex PCR; TCRdb has only the in-frame clones, and not every one. The sample includes tens of thousands of clones, about 87% of them seen just once. The sequences come from CD4+ or CD8+ T cells sorted from blood, collected in a trial of the OX40 agonist ivuxolimab. The receptors were sampled from an adult with an advanced solid tumor such as melanoma, head and neck, liver or kidney cancer.

This chain links TRBV9 with TRBJ2-1; TRBD2 matches at 10 bases. Per germline, CDR1 SGDLS and CDR2 YYNGEE. This CDR3 comprises 14 residues. V lost 3 bases and J lost 5; bases outside the gene matches: 2. CDR3 sequence: CASSEAGGHNEQFF. The CDR3 bases are TGTGCCAGCAGCGAAGCGGGGGGGCACAATGAGCAGTTCTTC.

The gene calls are TRBV4-1 and TRBJ1-4; D call uncertain. V was clipped by 5 bases and J by 1 base, with 8 bases between them. Looked up from germline, CDR1 is MGHRA and CDR2 is YSYEKL. The CDR3 runs 14 residues. The chain's CDR3 is CASSWRKTNEKLFF. Here the CDR3 DNA reads TGCGCCAGCAGCTGGAGGAAAACTAATGAAAAACTGTTTTTT.

The DNA for the CDR3 is TGTGCCAGCAGTCCCATTTATGAAGGGGGCTACGAGCAGTACTTC. Protein sequence: CASSPIYEGGYEQYF. The V and J genes are TRBV6-5 and TRBJ2-7; D may be TRBD1 (6 bases). Between the trimmed V and J ends, which lost 5 bases and 3 bases, there was a span of 17 bases. CDR3 length equals 15 residues. Per the germline V gene, CDR1 is MNHEY and CDR2 is SVGAGI.

The chain uses TRBV5-1 and TRBJ2-5; D remains unclear. Trimming removed 0 bases at V and 0 bases at J, with 6 bases between. This CDR3 spans 14 amino acids. Germline assignment: CDR1 SGHRS and CDR2 YFSETQ. The CDR3: CASSLVGYQETQYF. CDR3 sequence (DNA): TGCGCCAGCAGCTTGGTGGGTTACCAAGAGACCCAGTACTTC.

J is TRBJ1-1 and V is TRBV4-2; D unresolved. V was trimmed by 3 bases and J by 2 bases, leaving 10 bases between them. This CDR3 region has 14 residues. CDR1 and CDR2 from the germline V gene are LGHNA and YNFKEQ. The CDR3 reads CASSQWTANTEAFF. The CDR3 DNA reads TGTGCCAGCAGCCAGTGGACGGCCAACACTGAAGCTTTCTTT.

The J gene is TRBJ2-7, the V gene TRBV28, with 7 bases fitting TRBD2. The CDR3 length is 15 residues. Germline trimming cut 3 bases from V and 1 base from J; bases unmatched to any gene: 6. Germline V gives CDR1 MDHEN, CDR2 SYDVKM. The CDR3 DNA reads TGTGCCAGCAGTTTTGAGACTAGCAGATCCTACGAGCAGTACTTC. Residues: CASSFETSRSYEQYF.

The rearrangement uses TRBV4-3 and TRBJ2-1; 13 nucleotides agree with TRBD2. CDR1 and CDR2 from the germline V gene are LGHNA and YSLEER. The CDR3 length is 20 residues. V shed 2 bases, J shed 0 bases, and the junction held 10 bases outside the gene matches. The CDR3 reads CASSQPGTSGESSSYNEQFF. CDR3 bases: TGCGCCAGCAGCCAACCGGGGACTAGCGGGGAATCGAGCTCCTACAATGAGCAGTTCTTC.

This clone is a singleton in its sample. The V call is TRBV7-3, the J call TRBJ1-1; 9 bases fit TRBD1. The V gene's germline CDR1 is SGHTA and CDR2 FQGTGA. V gave up 4 bases and J gave up 4 bases; unmatched junction bases: 4. CDR3 length equals 14 residues. The CDR3 DNA sequence: TGTGCCAGCAGCTATGGACAGGGGATCACTGAAGCTTTCTTT. As protein: CASSYGQGITEAFF.

This chain joins TRBV9 and TRBJ1-1; D might be TRBD1 (6 bases). Per the germline V gene, CDR1 is SGDLS and CDR2 is YYNGEE. The CDR3 sequence is 15 residues long. Between the trimmed V and J ends, which lost 4 bases and 0 bases, there was a span of 13 bases. CDR3 protein: CASSTPQGMNTEAFF. The DNA of the CDR3 is TGTGCCAGCAGCACCCCACAGGGAATGAACACTGAAGCTTTCTTT.

The chain combines TRBV7-9 with TRBJ2-3, with 7 bases fitting TRBD2. The CDR3 consists of 13 residues. Germline assignment: CDR1 SEHNR and CDR2 FQNEAQ (reference sequence). V was pared by 3 bases and J by 6 bases, with 3 bases of the junction left unmatched. The DNA for the CDR3 is TGTGCCAGCAGCTTCGGGACTATCGATACGCAGTATTTT. As protein: CASSFGTIDTQYF. Filled out from reference TRBV7-9 and TRBJ2-3, the complete variable domain reads DTGVSQNPRHKITKRGQNVTFRCDPISEHNRLYWYRQTLGQGPEFLTYFQNEAQLEKSRLLSDRFSAERPKGSFSTLEIQRTEQGDSAMYLCASSFGTIDTQYFGPGTRLTVL.

This clone was recorded a few times. The V gene is TRBV4-2, the J gene TRBJ2-7; possibly TRBD2 for D (5 bases). The V gene lost 1 base and the J gene lost 4 bases, with 11 bases spanning the gap. In germline, CDR1 is LGHNA, CDR2 YNFKEQ. The CDR3 consists of 14 residues. In DNA, the CDR3 is TGTGCCAGCAGCCAAGCGGGATTGGCGTACGAGCAGTACTTC. It translates to CASSQAGLAYEQYF.